A single T cell receptor beta chain is shown here with its context. No cognate antigen has been identified for it. Base qualities are missing; no much larger clone stands one base away. The cohort comprised 670 or so healthy bone marrow donors. Cohort members were all nominally healthy when sampled, although unrecorded immune exposures were likely present. The donor tested CMV seronegative, placing the donor among the roughly 340 seronegative members of the cohort. A peripheral blood sample was collected from each donor, and TCR beta sequencing was performed on peripheral blood mononuclear cells. The Qiagen DNeasy Blood Extraction Kit was used to extract genomic DNA from the blood cell samples. The data stem from a study of cytomegalovirus exposure and HLA in healthy donors (dated by TCRdb to 2016 to 2017). About the investigation overall: An earlier analysis of a few hundred of the donors reported 250 to 350 Gb of sequence data and around 100 million unique TCR beta sequences obtained from roughly 180 million T cells. About 280 gigabases of sequencing data and around 85 million unique TCR sequences made up an early release that covered under 750 HLA-typed donors. The genetic ancestry cluster associated with self-reported Caucasian donors included roughly four fifths of the roughly 390 genotyped donors. The aim of the study was to test whether cataloging public T cell receptors could identify signatures of past pathogen exposure. Using immunosequencing, the study profiled T cell repertoires from around 670 subjects and related those repertoires to cytomegalovirus serostatus. Besides the first cohort of roughly 700 subjects, a separate validation cohort made up of 120 different subjects was used. The study combined high-throughput TCR immunosequencing, statistical association of individual TCRs with disease status, and machine learning to predict cytomegalovirus infection status. To study patterns of TCR occurrence, a later analysis re-analyzed previously published TCR beta repertoires from more than 550 donors and added high-resolution HLA genotyping. The later analysis used no new phenotypic data to find candidate immune exposures, relying instead on TCR beta sequences and their occurrence across donors. To decide whether each TCR beta V gene segment behaved as functional or pseudogenic, an earlier analysis of some 540 of the donors relied on high-throughput TCR beta sequencing. Donor age, sex, ethnicity and CMV serostatus were compiled alongside the repertoire data. A later genetic analysis used genome-wide SNP genotypes for about 65% of the roughly 670 donors, treating that subset as a discovery cohort. All discovery cohort repertoires had been generated on a single sequencing platform. HLA typing included class I and class II loci at four-digit resolution. The number of typed donors differed by locus: roughly 629-640 for A, B, C, DRB1 and DQB1; approximately 520 for DQA1; some 610 for DPA1; and some 470 for DPB1. A few DR-DQ haplotypes were treated as single units for association and clustering because of strong linkage in the cohort. Among roughly 370 genotyped donors of the cohort, an average of approximately 240,000 unique TCR beta nucleotide sequences were sequenced per donor, 15% to 20% of them non-productive.

Study-level results and caveats: In the study, 150 to 200 TCR beta chains were listed as associated with cytomegalovirus. Fewer than 20 rarely observed V segments, including chromosome 9 orphons, were excluded from the earlier analysis of a few hundred of the donors because counts were too low. A further reported finding was that TCR beta sequences accurately predicted the HLA-A and HLA-B alleles for most subjects in the first cohort. Some IMGT-functional V segments, including TRBV6-2 and TRBV6-3, could not be distinguished by the 87-base-pair reads and were therefore excluded. The presence/absence analyses assumed that sequencing depth was roughly uniform across donors, and that assumption may not be true. The authors suggested that the approach could potentially be extended to other disease states and immunological phenotypes. A later genetic analysis reported fewer N-insertions in productive TCRs among donors in an Asian-associated ancestry cluster than the approximately 670-donor mean. Three of the identified cytomegalovirus-associated TCR beta chains were confirmed in vitro to be specific for cytomegalovirus antigens. Across donors, most TCR sequences were observed very rarely, whereas some public TCRs were present in many individuals. A later analysis associated some 17,000 TCR beta sequences with specific HLA alleles at a false discovery rate of 0.05. In a later analysis, TCR association rates were found to vary across HLA loci, with the most associated TCRs seen for DRB1 alleles and the fewest for HLA-C alleles. Correlated functional status among segregating V segments might be attributable to linkage disequilibrium, but an unknown experimental factor could not be ruled out. In a later genetic analysis, a missense DCLRE1C variant was associated with V-gene and J-gene trimming of TCR beta chains, and the association was replicated in an independent cohort. In an earlier analysis of around 600 of the donors, most TCR beta V segments appeared in productive rearrangements about 87% or about 30% of the time, broadly matching IMGT annotations. In a later analysis, several top co-occurrence clusters were reported to appear linked to parvovirus B19, influenza, CMV and Epstein-Barr virus. The only immune exposure information available for the cohort was CMV serostatus. A later analysis found that HLA-associated TCR beta chains were more clonally expanded and had lower generation probabilities than equally common non-associated chains. A cluster of highly shared sequence variants was judged likely to represent a technical artifact of the sequencing pipeline. Assigning TCR associations to individual alleles was difficult when HLA alleles, especially DR and DQ, strongly co-occurred. The classifier was reported to diagnose cytomegalovirus status with high specificity and sensitivity in both the original cohort and the validation cohort. HLA typing was unavailable for some donors at each locus, so association tests used only the typed subset. A later analysis found that most CMV-associated TCR beta chains appeared HLA-restricted, with HLA associations seemingly driven largely by CMV exposure. Only TCR beta chains were sequenced in this cohort, and the absence of alpha or paired-chain data limited detectable features.

The library was generated by the immunoSEQ multiplex PCR assay. A mixture of 60 forward primers for TCR Vbeta segments and 13 reverse primers for TCR Jbeta segments was used in the multiplex PCR. Amplification of the CDR3 region of rearranged TCR beta genes was performed with a multiplex PCR assay on genomic DNA. Amplified TCR beta libraries were sequenced as 87-base-pair reads on the Illumina HiSeq System. Per the source publication's procedure: In a later analysis, around 80 million unique TCR beta chains were counted across the 690 or so repertoires, and about 9.9 million of these chains were shared by at least two donors. To remove PCR and sequencing errors, raw reads were error-corrected and collapsed into unique sequences using a nearest-neighbor algorithm that merged closely related sequences. V, D and J gene segments were assigned by aligning CDR3 sequences to IMGT reference sequences. For a sequence to be retained, a match of at least six nucleotides to both a V gene segment and a J gene segment was required. Rearrangements were classified as productive when the CDR3 lacked stop codons and remained in frame with V and J, and all other rearrangements were classified as non-productive. CDR3 was defined according to IMGT convention as the region running from the second conserved V-encoded cysteine to the conserved J-encoded phenylalanine. Sequences without an unambiguous match to a single V gene segment were excluded from the earlier analysis of 500 to 700 of the donors. In an earlier analysis of 587 of the donors, V segments were called functional above 56.7% productive rearrangements and were called segregating when the between-donor standard deviation exceeded 5%. A statistical classification framework was built for diagnosing cytomegalovirus status from the catalog of TCR beta chain sequences. In a later analysis, TCR nucleotide sequences were compared against IMGT/GENE-DB human TR gene sequences so that V and J genes could be assigned. Using the TCRdist pipeline, a later analysis assigned CDR3 sequences along with most-parsimonious VDJ recombination scenarios. In a later analysis, each TCR beta chain was defined by its CDR3 amino acid sequence together with its V-gene family, and reads lacking a unique V-gene family were excluded. In a later analysis, nearly 600 highly shared, low-generation-probability nucleotide sequences were removed to address suspected cross-contamination and a sequencing artifact. In a later analysis, a clonal expansion index for each public chain was calculated from normalized within-repertoire ranks of inferred template counts. Generation probabilities in a later analysis came from a VDJ recombination model fitted to out-of-frame rearrangements, and those results were checked against IGoR. A later analysis scored TCR-TCR, TCR-HLA and TCR-CMV co-occurrence with hypergeometric tests, applying a repertoire-size bias correction to TCR pairs. A later analysis estimated false discovery rates by permuting HLA or CMV assignments 20 times. A later analysis grouped co-occurring TCRs with DBSCAN, adding TCRdist sequence similarity when clustering within HLA-allele-positive subsets. Repertoires with fewer than 30,000 or more than 120,000 public chains, plus five repertoires with anomalous nucleotide sharing, were excluded from co-occurrence clustering. TCRdb carries this immuneACCESS record with in-frame sequences only. Its versions omit some clonotypes, under half of them owing to an unresolved V gene in the studies checked, with the rest unexplained. The D gene and trimming were derived from the DNA, and the V and J assignments and clone size from that table. This sample is represented by 95,000 to 100,000 clones; around 74% of them were singletons. 1.5% to 2% of the sample rests with the top ten.

CDR1 SGHVS and CDR2 FQNEAQ were looked up in the germline V gene. The CDR3 runs 18 residues from the cysteine to the phenylalanine. Just the 54-base CDR3 DNA is kept, in frame starting at base 1. V was cut back by 1 base and J by 1 base, leaving a gap of 20 bases between them. The sequencing input was PBMCs. The receptor chain draws on TRBV7-8 and TRBJ2-7; TRBD2 might be the D gene, on 6 matching bases. The sequence was collected from a woman aged 40 to 50 in good health and CMV-seronegative. DNA sequence: TGTGCCAGCAGCTTAGTGGATCCTTTGGGACGGGGGTCCTACGAGCAGTACTTC. This translates into CASSLVDPLGRGSYEQYF.